Following are 9 T cell receptor beta chains from one sample sequenced in a study of blood T cell repertoires in COVID-19 (dated by TCRdb to 2020 to 2021). Library preparation employed the immunoSEQ multiplex PCR assay. Not all clones reach the TCRdb copy of this immuneACCESS table, which keeps in-frame sequences only. Checked studies attribute under half of the gap to unresolved V genes and leave the rest unexplained. The sample table contains about 180,000 clones; only one count was recorded for around 83% of them. The ten biggest clones cover 6.2% of the sample. The sample taken for sequencing was PBMCs or T cells enriched from blood (not recorded which). These receptors were taken from a middle-aged man who had recovered from COVID-19.

The CDR3 region is CASRAGGVRSSYNEQFF. The DNA for the CDR3 is TGTGCCAGCAGAGCCGGGGGGGTACGGAGCTCCTACAATGAGCAGTTCTTC. The chain joins TRBV27 to TRBJ2-1; TRBD2 matches 8 bases. V shed 6 bases and J 0 bases; nucleotides not matched to a gene: 10. Germline V gene lookup returns CDR1 MNHEY and CDR2 SMNVEV (reference sequence). CDR3 size: 17 residues.

This CDR3 reads CASSLDRNYGYTF. CDR3 bases: TGTGCCAGCAGCCTGGACAGGAACTATGGCTACACCTTC. The rearrangement links TRBV12-3 or TRBV12-4 to TRBJ1-2; 7 nucleotides match TRBD1. The V and J ends lost 6 bases and 2 bases, in that order; junction bases with no gene match: 3. CDR3 length: 13 amino acids.

This clone was picked up a small number of times. This chain connects TRBV5-4 to TRBJ1-2; no clear D. Trimming left V 1 base short and J 1 base short, with 5 bases between. Germline loops: CDR1 SGHNT, CDR2 YYREEE (reference sequence). The CDR3 loop spans 13 amino acids. CDR3: CASSLRHNYGYTF. The DNA for the CDR3 is TGTGCCAGCAGCTTGCGACATAACTATGGCTACACCTTC.

This chain joins TRBV24-1 and TRBJ2-3, with 11 bases that match TRBD2. Unmatched junction bases numbered 7, after V lost 3 bases and J lost 6 bases. The CDR3 totals 16 residues. Germline CDR1 is KGHDR and CDR2 is SFDVKD. This chain's CDR3 is CATSDAVAGGRDTQYF. CDR3 sequence (DNA): TGTGCCACCAGTGATGCTGTAGCGGGGGGGCGCGATACGCAGTATTTT.

The V and J genes are TRBV3-1 (or the pseudogene TRBV3-2) and TRBJ2-5; 7 bases fit TRBD1. CDR3 length: 14 residues. V trimming: 4 bases; J trimming: 5 bases; junction bases outside the gene matches: 7. Germline values: CDR1 LGHDT, CDR2 YNNKEL (reference sequence). The CDR3 DNA is TGTGCCAGCAGCCCCACAGGGGCATCCGAGACCCAGTACTTC. Encoded protein: CASSPTGASETQYF.

This clone occurred a few times. The rearrangement uses TRBV19 and TRBJ1-1; D gene unclear. Germline values: CDR1 LNHDA, CDR2 SQIVND (reference sequence). This CDR3 region has 13 residues. Trimming left V 5 bases short and J 8 bases short, with 15 bases between. CDR3 protein: CASSHGRATEAFF. CDR3 DNA: TGTGCCAGTAGTCACGGGCGGGCGACGGAAGCTTTCTTT.

The chain joins TRBV11-2 to TRBJ1-4; 10 nucleotides agree with TRBD1. The CDR3 is 18 residues long. With 4 bases clipped from V and 0 bases from J, the junction kept 8 bases outside the gene matches. CDR1 and CDR2 from the germline V gene are SGHAT and FQNNGV. This chain's CDR3 is CASSSLDRGYTTNEKLFF. CDR3 nucleotides: TGTGCCAGCAGCTCCTTGGACAGGGGGTACACAACTAATGAAAAACTGTTTTTT.

The CDR3 reads CASSSRKAGGYTF. CDR3 nucleotides: TGTGCCAGCAGCTCCCGAAAGGCAGGGGGCTACACCTTC. V gene TRBV7-2 combines with J gene TRBJ1-2; the D gene is possibly TRBD1 (5 bases). V was trimmed by 4 bases and J by 8 bases, leaving 14 bases between them. Germline CDR1 and CDR2: SGHTA and FQGNSA. This CDR3 has 13 amino acids.

The genes are TRBV5-1 and TRBJ2-5; possibly TRBD2 for D (7 bases). This CDR3 is built from 14 residues. The germline V and J ends were trimmed by 4 bases and 4 bases, with 14 bases remaining between them. Germline CDR1 and CDR2: SGHRS and YFSETQ. The CDR3 region is CASSRGGVTETQYF. The CDR3 DNA sequence: TGCGCCAGCAGCCGAGGGGGGGTGACAGAGACCCAGTACTTC.